This T cell receptor (beta chain) was identified in a study of breast tumors, draining lymph nodes, adjacent tissues. Regarding the study as a whole: Tumors had less TCR diversity than lymph nodes, more than nontumor tissue. Tumor T cell lymph node origin was a supported hypothesis, not proven. Luminal-like breast cancer showed significantly greater tumor-nontumor repertoire similarity than basal-like breast cancer did.

This clonotype has a count of ten or more. The antigen remains undetermined. TCRdb independently ran MiXCR on the multiplex PCR reads; one entry per CDR3 protein. The table has about 120,000 distinct CDR3 sequences, around 20% seen once; the top ten hold roughly 3.5%. CDR1 SGHNT and CDR2 YYREEE come from the germline V gene (reference sequence). The CDR3 has 14 residues. Trimming removed 2 bases from V and 2 bases from J, with 11 bases in between. Samples came from axillary lymph nodes draining the breast cancer. This receptor was identified in a female donor with breast cancer. Some clones in this sample may be carry-over from other donors' samples. The sequencing input was axillary lymph node tissue. This chain links TRBV5-4 with TRBJ2-7, with unresolved D. The CDR3 reads CASSLNGSPYEQYF. The CDR3 DNA sequence: TGTGCCAGCAGCTTAAATGGGTCTCCCTACGAGCAGTACTTC. Together with reference TRBV5-4 and TRBJ2-7, the CDR3 gives the full variable domain: ETGVTQSPTHLIKTRGQQVTLRCSSQSGHNTVSWYQQALGQGPQFIFQYYREEENGRGNFPPRFSGLQFPNYSSELNVNALELDDSALYLCASSLNGSPYEQYFGPGTRLTVT.